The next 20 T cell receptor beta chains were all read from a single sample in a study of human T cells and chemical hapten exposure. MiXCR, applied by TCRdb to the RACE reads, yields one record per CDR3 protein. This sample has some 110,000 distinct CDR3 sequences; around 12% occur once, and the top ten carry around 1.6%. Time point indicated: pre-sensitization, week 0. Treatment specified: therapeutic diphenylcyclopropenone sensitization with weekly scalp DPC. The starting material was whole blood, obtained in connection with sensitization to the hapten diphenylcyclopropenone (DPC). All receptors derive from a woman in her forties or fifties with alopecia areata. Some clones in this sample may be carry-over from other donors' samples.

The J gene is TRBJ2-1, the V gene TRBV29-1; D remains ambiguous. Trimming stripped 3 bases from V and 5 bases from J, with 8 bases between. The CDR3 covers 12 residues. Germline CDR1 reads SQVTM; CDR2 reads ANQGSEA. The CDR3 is CSVDKSNNEQFF. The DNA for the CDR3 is TGCAGCGTTGATAAGTCCAACAATGAGCAGTTCTTC.

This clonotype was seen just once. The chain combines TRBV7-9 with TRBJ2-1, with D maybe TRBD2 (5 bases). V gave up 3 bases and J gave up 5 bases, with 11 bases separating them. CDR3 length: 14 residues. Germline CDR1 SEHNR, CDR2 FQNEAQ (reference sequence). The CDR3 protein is CASSFGRTHNEQFF. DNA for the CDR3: TGTGCCAGCAGCTTCGGGCGGACTCACAATGAGCAGTTCTTC. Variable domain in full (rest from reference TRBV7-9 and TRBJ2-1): DTGVSQNPRHKITKRGQNVTFRCDPISEHNRLYWYRQTLGQGPEFLTYFQNEAQLEKSRLLSDRFSAERPKGSFSTLEIQRTEQGDSAMYLCASSFGRTHNEQFFGPGTRLTVL.

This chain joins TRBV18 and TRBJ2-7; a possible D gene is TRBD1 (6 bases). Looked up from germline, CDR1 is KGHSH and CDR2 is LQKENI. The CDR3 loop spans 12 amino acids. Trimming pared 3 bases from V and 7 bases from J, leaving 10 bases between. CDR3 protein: CASSPDRWEQYF. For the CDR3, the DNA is TGTGCCAGCTCACCCGACAGGTGGGAGCAGTACTTC.

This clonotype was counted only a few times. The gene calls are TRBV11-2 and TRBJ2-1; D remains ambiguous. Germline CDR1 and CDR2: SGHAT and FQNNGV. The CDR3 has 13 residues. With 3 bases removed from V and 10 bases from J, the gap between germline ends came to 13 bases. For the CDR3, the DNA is TGTGCCAGCAGCTTTAGATCTGCGGAAGAGCAGTTCTTC. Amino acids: CASSFRSAEEQFF.

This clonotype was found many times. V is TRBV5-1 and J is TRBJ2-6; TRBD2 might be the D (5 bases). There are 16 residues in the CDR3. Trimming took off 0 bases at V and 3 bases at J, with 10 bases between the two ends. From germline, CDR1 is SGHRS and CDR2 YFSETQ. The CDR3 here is CASSLAVGGGANVLTF. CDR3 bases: TGCGCCAGCAGCTTGGCAGTCGGAGGTGGGGCCAACGTCCTGACTTTC. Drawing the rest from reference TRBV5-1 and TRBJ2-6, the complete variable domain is KAGVTQTPRYLIKTRGQQVTLSCSPISGHRSVSWYQQTPGQGLQFLFEYFSETQRNKGNFPGRFSGRQFSNSRSEMNVSTLELGDSALYLCASSLAVGGGANVLTFGAGSRLTVL.

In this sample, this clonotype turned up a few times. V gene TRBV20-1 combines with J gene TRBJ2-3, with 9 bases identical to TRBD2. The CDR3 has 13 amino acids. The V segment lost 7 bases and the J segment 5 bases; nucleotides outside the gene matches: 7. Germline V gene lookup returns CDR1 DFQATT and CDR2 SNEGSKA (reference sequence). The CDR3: CSGAGGPLDTQYF. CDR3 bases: TGCAGTGGAGCGGGGGGACCGTTAGATACGCAGTATTTT.

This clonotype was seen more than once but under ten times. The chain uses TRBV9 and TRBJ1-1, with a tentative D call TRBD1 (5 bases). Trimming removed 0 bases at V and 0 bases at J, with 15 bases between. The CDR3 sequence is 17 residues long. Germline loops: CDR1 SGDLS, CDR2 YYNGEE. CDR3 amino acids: CASSVVATGTMNTEAFF. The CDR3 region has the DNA TGTGCCAGCAGCGTAGTTGCAACAGGAACTATGAACACTGAAGCTTTCTTT.

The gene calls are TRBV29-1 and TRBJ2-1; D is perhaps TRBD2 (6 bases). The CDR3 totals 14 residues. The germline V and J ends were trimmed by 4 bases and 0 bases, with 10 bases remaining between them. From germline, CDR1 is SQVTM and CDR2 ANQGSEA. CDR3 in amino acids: CSVVGGDSYNEQFF. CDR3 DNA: TGCAGCGTTGTTGGCGGGGACTCCTACAATGAGCAGTTCTTC.

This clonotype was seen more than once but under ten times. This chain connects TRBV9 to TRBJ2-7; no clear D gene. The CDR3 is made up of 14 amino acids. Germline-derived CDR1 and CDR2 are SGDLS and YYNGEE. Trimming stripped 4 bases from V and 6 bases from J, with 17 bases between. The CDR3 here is CASSPRLGSGEQYF. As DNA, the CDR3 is TGTGCCAGCAGCCCGCGCCTAGGTTCCGGCGAGCAGTACTTC. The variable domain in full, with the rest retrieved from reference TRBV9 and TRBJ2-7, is DSGVTQTPKHLITATGQRVTLRCSPRSGDLSVYWYQQSLDQGLQFLIQYYNGEERAKGNILERFSAQQFPDLHSELNLSSLELGDSALYFCASSPRLGSGEQYFGPGTRLTVT.

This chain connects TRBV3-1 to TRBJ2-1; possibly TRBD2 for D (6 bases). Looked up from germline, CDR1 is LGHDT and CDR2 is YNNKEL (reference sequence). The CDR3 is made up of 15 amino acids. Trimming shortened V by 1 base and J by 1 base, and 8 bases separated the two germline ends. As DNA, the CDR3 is TGTGCCAGCAGCCAAGGGGACTTGTCCTACAATGAGCAGTTCTTC. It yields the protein CASSQGDLSYNEQFF.

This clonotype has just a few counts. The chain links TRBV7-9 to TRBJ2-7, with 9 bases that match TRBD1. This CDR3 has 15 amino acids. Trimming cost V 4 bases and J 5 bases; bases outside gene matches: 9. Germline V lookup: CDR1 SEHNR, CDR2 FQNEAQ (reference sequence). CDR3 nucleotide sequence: TGTGCCAGCAGCTCCCGGACAGGGGAGGGCGACGAGCAGTACTTC. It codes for CASSSRTGEGDEQYF. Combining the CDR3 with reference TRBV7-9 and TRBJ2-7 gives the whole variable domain DTGVSQNPRHKITKRGQNVTFRCDPISEHNRLYWYRQTLGQGPEFLTYFQNEAQLEKSRLLSDRFSAERPKGSFSTLEIQRTEQGDSAMYLCASSSRTGEGDEQYFGPGTRLTVT.

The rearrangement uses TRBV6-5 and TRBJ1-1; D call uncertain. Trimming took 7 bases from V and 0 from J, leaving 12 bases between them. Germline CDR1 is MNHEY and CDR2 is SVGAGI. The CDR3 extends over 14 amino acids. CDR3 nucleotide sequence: TGTGCCAGCACCGTCACACAGATGAACACTGAAGCTTTCTTT. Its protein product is CASTVTQMNTEAFF.

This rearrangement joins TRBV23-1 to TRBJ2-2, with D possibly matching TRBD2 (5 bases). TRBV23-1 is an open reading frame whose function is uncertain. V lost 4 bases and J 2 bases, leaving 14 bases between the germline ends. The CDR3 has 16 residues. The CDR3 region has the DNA TGCGCCAGCAGTCGGATCCGGGGTCCAAACACCGGGGAGCTGTTTTTT. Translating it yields CASSRIRGPNTGELFF.

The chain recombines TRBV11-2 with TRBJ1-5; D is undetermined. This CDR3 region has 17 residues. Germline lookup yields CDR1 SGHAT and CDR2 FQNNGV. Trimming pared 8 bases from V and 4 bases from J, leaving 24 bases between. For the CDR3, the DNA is TGTGCCAGCGCTTGCGCCGCAGCCAATTGTTTAAATCAGCCCCAGCATTTT. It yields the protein CASACAAANCLNQPQHF.

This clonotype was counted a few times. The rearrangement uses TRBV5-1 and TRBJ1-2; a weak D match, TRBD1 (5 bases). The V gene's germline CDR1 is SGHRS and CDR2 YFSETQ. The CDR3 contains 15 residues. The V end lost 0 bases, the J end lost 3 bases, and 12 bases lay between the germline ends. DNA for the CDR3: TGCGCCAGCAGCTTGGGCGCGGGGCCCGACTATGGCTACACCTTC. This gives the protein CASSLGAGPDYGYTF.

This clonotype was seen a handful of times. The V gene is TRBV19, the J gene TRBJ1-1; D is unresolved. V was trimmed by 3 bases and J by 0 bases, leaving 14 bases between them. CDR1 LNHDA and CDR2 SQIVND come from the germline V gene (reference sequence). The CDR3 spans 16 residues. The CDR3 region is CASSISRGNLNTEAFF. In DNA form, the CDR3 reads TGTGCCAGTAGTATCTCCCGGGGAAACCTGAACACTGAAGCTTTCTTT.

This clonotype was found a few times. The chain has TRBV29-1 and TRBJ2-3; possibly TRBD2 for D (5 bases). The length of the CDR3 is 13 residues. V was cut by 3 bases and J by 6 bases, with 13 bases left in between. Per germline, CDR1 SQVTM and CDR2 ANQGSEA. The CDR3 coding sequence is TGCAGCGTTGAGTCCCCGGAGGTGGATACGCAGTATTTT. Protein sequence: CSVESPEVDTQYF.

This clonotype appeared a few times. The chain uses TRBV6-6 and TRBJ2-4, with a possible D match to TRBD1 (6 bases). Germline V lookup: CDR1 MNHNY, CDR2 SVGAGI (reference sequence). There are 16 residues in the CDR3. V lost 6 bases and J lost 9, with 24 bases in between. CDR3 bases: TGTGCCAGCAGAAACAACCGGCAGGGGCACTTTTCCATTCAGTACTTC. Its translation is CASRNNRQGHFSIQYF.

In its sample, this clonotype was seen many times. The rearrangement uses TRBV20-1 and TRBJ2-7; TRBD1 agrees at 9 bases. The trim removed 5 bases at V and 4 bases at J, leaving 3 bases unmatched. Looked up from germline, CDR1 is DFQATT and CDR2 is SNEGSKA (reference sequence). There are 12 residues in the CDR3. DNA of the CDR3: TGCAGTGCTCGGGACAGGGTTTACGAGCAGTACTTC. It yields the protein CSARDRVYEQYF.

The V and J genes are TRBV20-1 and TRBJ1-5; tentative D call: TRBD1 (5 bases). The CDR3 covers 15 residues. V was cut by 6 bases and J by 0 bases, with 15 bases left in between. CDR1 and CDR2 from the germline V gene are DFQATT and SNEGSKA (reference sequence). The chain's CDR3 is CSATLGVYSNQPQHF. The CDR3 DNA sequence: TGCAGTGCCACCTTAGGGGTTTATAGCAATCAGCCCCAGCATTTT.